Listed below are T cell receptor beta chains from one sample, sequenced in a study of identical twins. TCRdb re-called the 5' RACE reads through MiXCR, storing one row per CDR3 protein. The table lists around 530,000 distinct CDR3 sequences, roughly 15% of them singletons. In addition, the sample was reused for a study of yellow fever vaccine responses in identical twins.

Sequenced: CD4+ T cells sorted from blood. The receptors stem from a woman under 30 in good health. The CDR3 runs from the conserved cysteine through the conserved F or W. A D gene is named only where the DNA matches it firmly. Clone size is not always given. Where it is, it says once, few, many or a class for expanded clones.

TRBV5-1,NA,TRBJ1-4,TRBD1,TGCGCCAGCAGCCCCACAGACAGGGGGCAGTCTAATGAAAAACTGTTTTTT,CASSPTDRGQSNEKLFF
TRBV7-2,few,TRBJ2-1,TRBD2,TGTGCCAGCAGCTTAGCGAAAGCGGGGGGGTACCCTGACTCCTACAATGAGCAGTTCTTC,CASSLAKAGGYPDSYNEQFF
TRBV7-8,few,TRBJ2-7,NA,TGTGCCAGCAGCTTAGTCTCTGCCGAATCAGCGGCGTACTTC,CASSLVSAESAAYF
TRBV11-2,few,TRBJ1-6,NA,TGTGCCAGCAGCTTCGGTTATGTGAATTCACCCCTCCACTTT,CASSFGYVNSPLHF
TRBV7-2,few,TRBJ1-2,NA,TGTGCCAGCAGCTTAGTACGGGGGCCGGACTATGGCTACACCTTC,CASSLVRGPDYGYTF
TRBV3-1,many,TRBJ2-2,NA,TGTGCCAGCAGCCAAGACCACTTAATCACCGGGGAGCTGTTTTTT,CASSQDHLITGELFF
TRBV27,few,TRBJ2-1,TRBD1,TGTGCCAGCAGTTTAGGGTCGACAGGGAGTTTCAATGAGCAGTTCTTC,CASSLGSTGSFNEQFF
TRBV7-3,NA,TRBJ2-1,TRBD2,TGTGCCAGCAGCCCATTTCCCGGGACTAGCGGGAGATTCAATGAGCAGTTCTTC,CASSPFPGTSGRFNEQFF
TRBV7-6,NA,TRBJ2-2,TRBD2,TGTGCCAGCAGCTTAATGACTAGCGCCGGGGAGCTGTTTTTT,CASSLMTSAGELFF
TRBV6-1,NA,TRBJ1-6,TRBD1,TGTGCCAGCAGTAACGCGGGACAGGGGAATTCACCCCTCCACTTT,CASSNAGQGNSPLHF
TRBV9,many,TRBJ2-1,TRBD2,TGTGCCAGCATGTCGGGTAGACTAGCGGCATTTTCCTACAATGAGCAGTTCTTC,CASMSGRLAAFSYNEQFF
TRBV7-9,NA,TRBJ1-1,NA,TGTGCCAGCAGCCACGGTGGGACTGAAGCTTTCTTT,CASSHGGTEAFF
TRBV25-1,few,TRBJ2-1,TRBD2,TGTGCCAGCAGTCAAAGCGGGAGGCGAAACTACAATGAGCAGTTCTTC,CASSQSGRRNYNEQFF
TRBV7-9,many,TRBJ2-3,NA,TGTGCCAGCAGCTTAGCAGTGGGAACTAGCACAGATACGCAGTATTTT,CASSLAVGTSTDTQYF
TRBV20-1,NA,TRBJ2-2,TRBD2,TGCAGTGCTAATAGCGGGAGGGACACCGGGGAGCTGTTTTTT,CSANSGRDTGELFF
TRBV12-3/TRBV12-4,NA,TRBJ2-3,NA,TGTGCCAGCAGCTACTCCCGCCATACAGATACGCAGTATTTT,CASSYSRHTDTQYF
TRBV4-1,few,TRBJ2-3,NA,TGCGCCAGCAGCCAGAGGGTCTCGGATACGCAGTATTTT,CASSQRVSDTQYF
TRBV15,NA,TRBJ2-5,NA,TGTGCCACCAGTGAACAGTCAAAAGAGACCCAGTACTTC,CATSEQSKETQYF
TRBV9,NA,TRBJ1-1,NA,TGTGCCAGCAGCGTAGCGGGGCAGGCGAACACTGAAGCTTTCTTT,CASSVAGQANTEAFF
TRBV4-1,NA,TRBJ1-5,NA,TGCGCCAGCAGCCAAGATGGAGGGTTTTTCAATCAGCCCCAGCATTTT,CASSQDGGFFNQPQHF
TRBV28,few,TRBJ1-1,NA,TGTGCCAGCAGTTCGGGATCCATGAACACTGAAGCTTTCTTT,CASSSGSMNTEAFF
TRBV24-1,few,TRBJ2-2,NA,TGTGCCACCAGAGGCCCGGCGAACACCGGGGAGCTGTTTTTT,CATRGPANTGELFF
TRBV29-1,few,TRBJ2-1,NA,TGCAGCCTAGCCGGTGACAGTAAGAGTGAGCAGTTCTTC,CSLAGDSKSEQFF
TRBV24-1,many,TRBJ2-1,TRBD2,TGTGCCACCAGTGATACAATAGCGGGTGAGCAGTTCTTC,CATSDTIAGEQFF
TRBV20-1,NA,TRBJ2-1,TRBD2,TGCAGTGCTAGGGCTACTAGCGGACCCTACAATGAGCAGTTCTTC,CSARATSGPYNEQFF
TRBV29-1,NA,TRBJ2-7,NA,TGCAGCGTACAAACAGGGTTCTTAGATAGCGGGCAGTACTTC,CSVQTGFLDSGQYF
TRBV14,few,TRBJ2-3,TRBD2,TGTGCCAGCAGTCCGGGGTATCTAGCGGGAGGGCGCGGAGATACGCAGTATTTT,CASSPGYLAGGRGDTQYF
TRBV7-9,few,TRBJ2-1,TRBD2,TGTGCCAGCAGCCCGACTAGCGGAACAAGCTCCTACAATGAGCAGTTCTTC,CASSPTSGTSSYNEQFF
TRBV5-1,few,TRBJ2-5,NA,TGCGCCAGCAGCTTGGCCCACACGGATAAGGAAGAGACCCAGTACTTC,CASSLAHTDKEETQYF
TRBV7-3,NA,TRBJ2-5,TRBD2,TGTGCCAGCAGCTCCCTTAGCGGGAGAGGGGGTTCCGGGTTAGAGACCCAGTACTTC,CASSSLSGRGGSGLETQYF
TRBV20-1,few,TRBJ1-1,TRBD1,TGCAGCGGAAAAGAGACAGGGCTGAACACTGAAGCTTTCTTT,CSGKETGLNTEAFF
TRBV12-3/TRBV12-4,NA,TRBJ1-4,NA,TGTGCCAGCCAGTTTTGGGAACGAGCTGAAAAACTGTTTTTT,CASQFWERAEKLFF
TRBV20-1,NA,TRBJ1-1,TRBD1,TGCAGTGCCTCCCGGGACAGGGCAAACACTGAAGCTTTCTTT,CSASRDRANTEAFF
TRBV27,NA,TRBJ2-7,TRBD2,TGTGCCAGCAGGACCAGCGGGAGGGTTTTCTACGAGCAGTACTTC,CASRTSGRVFYEQYF
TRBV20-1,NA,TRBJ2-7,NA,TGCAGTGCTAGTGGGGTAGCGCCCACCTACGAGCAGTACTTC,CSASGVAPTYEQYF
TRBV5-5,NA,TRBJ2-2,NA,TGTGCCAGCAGCTTGGATGGGCTGCCCACCGGGGAGCTGTTTTTT,CASSLDGLPTGELFF
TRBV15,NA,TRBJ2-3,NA,TGTGCCACCAGCAGACAGGGGCTAAGCACAGATACGCAGTATTTT,CATSRQGLSTDTQYF
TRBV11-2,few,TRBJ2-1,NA,TGTGCCAGCAGCTTATTCAGAAGATCCTACAATGAGCAGTTCTTC,CASSLFRRSYNEQFF
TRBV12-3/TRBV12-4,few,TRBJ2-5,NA,TGTGCCAGCAGTTTGCAATGGAACAGGCAAGAGACCCAGTACTTC,CASSLQWNRQETQYF
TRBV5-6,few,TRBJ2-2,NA,TGTGCCAGCAGCTTGCTGCGTAGGGGTTCCACCGGGGAGCTGTTTTTT,CASSLLRRGSTGELFF
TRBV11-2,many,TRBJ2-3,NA,TGTGCCAGCAGCTTATATCGTGGGGCAACCATCACAGATACGCAGTATTTT,CASSLYRGATITDTQYF
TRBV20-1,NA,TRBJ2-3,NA,TGCAGCGATCAAGGGGCAGCAGATACGCAGTATTTT,CSDQGAADTQYF
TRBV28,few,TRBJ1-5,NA,TGTGCCAGCAGTGCCACCGGGACCTATAGCAATCAGCCCCAGCATTTT,CASSATGTYSNQPQHF
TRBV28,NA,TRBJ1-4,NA,TGTGCCAGCAGTTTAAGGCAGGGCGGTAGTGAAAAACTGTTTTTT,CASSLRQGGSEKLFF
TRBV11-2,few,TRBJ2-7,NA,TGTGCCAGCAGCTTAATCTTCGAGCAGTACTTC,CASSLIFEQYF
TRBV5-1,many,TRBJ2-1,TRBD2,TGCGCCAGCAGCTTGACAGGGCTAGCGGGAGGGCGGATCAATGAGCAGTTCTTC,CASSLTGLAGGRINEQFF
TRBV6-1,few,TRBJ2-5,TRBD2,TGTGCCAGCACCGGGGGGGTTATGAGGGAGCCCCAGTACTTC,CASTGGVMREPQYF
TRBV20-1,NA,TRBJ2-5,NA,TGCAGTGCCCTACCACAAGCGGAAGAGACCCAGTACTTC,CSALPQAEETQYF
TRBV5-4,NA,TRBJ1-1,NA,TGTGCCAGCAGCTTGCCCGGGACGGTGAACACTGAAGCTTTCTTT,CASSLPGTVNTEAFF